This TCR beta chain was profiled in a study of beta chain features in type 1 diabetes (dated by TCRdb to between 2018 and 2020). Regarding the complete study: Patients and healthy donors did not differ in mean age, gender distribution, total cell number or subset yield. A total of roughly 110 million sorted cells were examined across all samples, and the number of cells per subset was strongly correlated with RNA yield. In the study, TCRB repertoires of sorted circulating CD4+ T cell subsets from recently diagnosed type 1 diabetes patients were compared with those of matched healthy donors. Naive and central memory subsets were obtained from all 28 donors, but regulatory and stem cell-like memory subsets were isolated from only 8 patients and roughly eight healthy donors.

The entire isolated RNA was reverse transcribed using the High Capacity cDNA Reverse Transcription Kit, and thus expressed TCRB transcripts were sequenced. Deep immunoSEQ sequencing was applied to naive, central memory and regulatory T cell samples, giving an average of roughly 3.5 million total reads per sample. Sorted cells were lysed in RLT buffer and RNA was extracted with DNase-treated RNeasy Micro or Mini kits, depending on cell number. Each cell subset was processed on its own to prevent cross-contamination, while patient and healthy donor samples were processed together. The immunoSEQ multiplex PCR was used to amplify TCRB sequences from cDNA, generating 87-bp fragments that spanned the CDR3 region. The amplicons were sequenced using the Illumina HiSeq platform. As for the authors' bioinformatics: Synthetic template baselines were used to correct PCR bias computationally, reads within Hamming distance 2 were collapsed, and singletons that could not be merged were discarded. By aligning reads against IMGT, V, D and J genes, CDR3 length, and insertions or deletions at six rearrangement sites were assigned. Within each subset, clonotype counts were normalized to sorted cell number, and only after that were true diversity and Gini coefficients computed with the tcR R package. The overlap coefficient, calculated on TCRB nucleotide sequences, was used to quantify repertoire sharing. As a proxy for the pre-selection repertoire, out-of-frame TCRB sequences from naive cells were analyzed. TCRdb mirrors the immuneACCESS table, restricted to in-frame sequences. Some clones are absent from its copies; in checked studies, under half trace to an unresolved V gene, and the reason for the others is unknown. V and J calls and clone size are given by that table; D and trimming were obtained from the DNA. The sample has around 340,000 clones on record, 20% of them singletons. Jointly, the top ten make up about 0.044% of the sample.

Note on this clone: The specificity of this receptor is unknown. No quality values exist for individual bases; no much larger clone is one base distant. Other DNA sequences from this sample encode an identical CDR3 as well.

Overall study outcomes, separate from this receptor: Patients with type 1 diabetes made fewer insertions and deleted more nucleotides at VDJ recombination sites, implying thymic rearrangement abnormalities. PCR may preferentially amplify shorter templates, but because patient and control samples were amplified and corrected together, any resulting skew would affect both groups equally. Type 1 diabetes patients showed a moderate but significant shortening of TCRB CDR3 length in all four CD4+ subsets. Naive, central memory and regulatory TCRB repertoires appeared more similar among patients than among healthy donors. Because small numbers of individuals were included in the HLA sub-analyses, any influence of HLA type on TCRB rearrangement was left unresolved. Because cDNA was sequenced instead of genomic DNA, activated cells with high expression could be over-represented, although the groups did not differ in activation or CD3 levels.

V sheds 5 bases and J sheds 4 bases, leaving 11 bases between their ends. Per the germline V gene, SGHTA is the CDR1 and FQGNSA is the CDR2. The cysteine opens and the phenylalanine closes a CDR3 of 13 amino acids. The kept DNA is CDR3 alone, 39 bases in frame from the first base. Each donor gave one peripheral blood draw, averaging approximately 0.12 L, which was collected into heparinised tubes. A BD FACSAria II was used to sort naive, central memory, regulatory and stem cell-like memory CD4+ T cells with a panel that included CD45RO, CCR7, CD25, CD127, CD95 and CD27. Every sorted population had a purity above 98%. PBMCs were isolated immediately by Lymphoprep density gradient centrifugation and stained directly without culture. Samples were stained and sorted in pairs, with one healthy donor and one patient per experiment, so that batch effects were minimized.

This chain is built from TRBV7-2 and TRBJ2-5; the D gene is perhaps TRBD1, from 6 matching bases. The TCR comes from a woman aged 18-35 years in good health. The specimen was naive CD4+ T cells from blood. The cell subset or site tag for this specimen amounts to: true naive CD4+ T cells. The DNA sequence reads TGTGCCAGCAGCCCCCAGGGGCGAGAGACCCAGTACTTC. This encodes CASSPQGRETQYF.